This T cell receptor (beta chain) was retrieved from a study of OX40 agonist ivuxolimab in advanced cancers. Profiling relied on immunoSEQ multiplex PCR, and the TCRdb table lists in-frame clones only, not all of them. The table shows 14,000 or so clones, with over 75% occurring only once. Germline V gives CDR1 SQVTM, CDR2 ANQGSEA. CDR3 size: 13 residues. J was trimmed by 1 base and V by 3 bases; bases with no gene match: 2. Study results and limitations: In general, CD8+ T cells held more expanded clones than CD4+ did, on average.

As to this clone: Its antigen is currently unknown.

This receptor was identified in an adult with an advanced solid tumor such as melanoma, head and neck, liver or kidney cancer. Sequences were derived from CD4+ or CD8+ T cells sorted from blood, sampled in a trial of the OX40 agonist ivuxolimab. This chain uses TRBV29-1 with TRBJ1-1; 7 bases map to TRBD1. CDR3 coding DNA: TGCAGCGTTGACGAGGGGGCGAACACTGAAGCTTTCTTT. Translation gives CSVDEGANTEAFF. Based on the CDR3 plus reference TRBV29-1 and TRBJ1-1, the full variable domain is SAVISQKPSRDICQRGTSLTIQCQVDSQVTMMFWYRQQPGQSLTLIATANQGSEATYESGFVIDKFPISRPNLTFSTLTVSNMSPEDSSIYLCSVDEGANTEAFFGQGTRLTVV.